The rows below give T cell receptor beta chains drawn from one sample of a study of early T cells in non-severe SARS-CoV-2 infection. TCRdb independently ran MiXCR on the 5' RACE reads; one entry per CDR3 protein. The data hold about 77,000 distinct CDR3 sequences, with 5% observed a single time. Sequences were derived from whole blood, sampled at baseline. The receptors here all came from an adult who was a healthcare worker with PCR-confirmed SARS-CoV-2 infection or an uninfected control (not recorded which). Both conserved end residues are part of each CDR3. D genes are given only for firm matches. The size field is filled for only some rows; it gives once, few, many or a size class.

V gene	D gene	clone size	J gene	CDR3 DNA	CDR3 protein
TRBV27	.	.	TRBJ1-1	TGTGCCAGTCGTTCCTTTGGGACGGCGGACACTGAAGCTTTCTTT	CASRSFGTADTEAFF
TRBV29-1	TRBD1	few	TRBJ2-2	TGCAGCGCAGGACAGGGGGCGCGTATCGACACCGGGGAGCTGTTTTTT	CSAGQGARIDTGELFF
TRBV5-1	.	many	TRBJ2-1	TGCGCCAGCAGCTTGATCTTGAGCTCCTACAATGAGCAGTTCTTC	CASSLILSSYNEQFF
TRBV6-6	.	many	TRBJ2-6	TGTGCCAGCAGACCATACAGCTCTGGGGCCAACGTCCTGACTTTC	CASRPYSSGANVLTF
TRBV10-1	.	many	TRBJ1-2	TGCGCCAGCAGTGAGGCAGGGGACACTATCTATGGCTACACCTTC	CASSEAGDTIYGYTF
TRBV9	TRBD2	many	TRBJ2-7	TGTGCCAGCAGCGCAGGACTAGCGGAACCTTACGAGCAGTACTTC	CASSAGLAEPYEQYF
TRBV20-1	TRBD1	few	TRBJ2-7	TGCAGTGCTGGGGCGGACAGGGGGCCCCACCCCTTCTACGAGCAGTACTTC	CSAGADRGPHPFYEQYF
TRBV28	.	.	TRBJ2-1	TGTGCCAGCACCCCGCCGGGGTCTAGGTACAATGAGCAGTTCTTC	CASTPPGSRYNEQFF
TRBV30	.	many	TRBJ1-6	TGTGCCTGGAGTGTATCGGGCCGTGGGGATTCACCCCTCCACTTT	CAWSVSGRGDSPLHF
TRBV6-1	.	.	TRBJ1-5	TGTGCCAGCAGTGCCGGGCAGCTCAATCAGCCCCAGCATTTT	CASSAGQLNQPQHF
TRBV25-1	.	many	TRBJ2-1	TGTGCCAGCAGTGTTACTACCCATGAGCAGTTCTTC	CASSVTTHEQFF
TRBV7-9	TRBD2	many	TRBJ2-4	TGTGCCAGCAGCAGTAGCGGGAGGGCCGGATTCGTCCAAAACATTCAGTACTTC	CASSSSGRAGFVQNIQYF
TRBV7-8	TRBD1	.	TRBJ1-1	TGTGCCAGCAGCTTAGGTTTATTATTGTATGGACAGGCTGAAGCTTTCTTT	CASSLGLLLYGQAEAFF
TRBV7-6	TRBD2	few	TRBJ2-1	TGTGCCAGCAGCTTAGTCGGGAGGGGACTAGCGGGATCTGAGCAGTTCTTC	CASSLVGRGLAGSEQFF
TRBV7-9	.	few	TRBJ2-7	TGTGCCAGCAACGCCAGGGCTGCGACGTACGAGCAGTACTTC	CASNARAATYEQYF
TRBV7-9	TRBD2	.	TRBJ2-1	TGTGCCAGCACCACCCCTCGGAGCGGGAGACCCCATGAGCAGTTCTTC	CASTTPRSGRPHEQFF
TRBV6-1	.	.	TRBJ1-5	TGTGCCAGCAGTGTCACGGGGTATAGCAATCAGCCCCAGCATTTT	CASSVTGYSNQPQHF
TRBV7-9	.	few	TRBJ1-3	TGTGCCAGCATACTCCGGGACGGACGCTCTGGAAACACCATATATTTT	CASILRDGRSGNTIYF
TRBV11-2	.	many	TRBJ2-1	TGTGCCAGCAGCTTCGGGGGACCCACCTACAATGAGCAGTTCTTC	CASSFGGPTYNEQFF
TRBV10-2	.	many	TRBJ1-1	TGCGCCAGCAGTGAGTCGGCAAGAGCAATGAACACTGAAGCTTTCTTT	CASSESARAMNTEAFF
TRBV27	TRBD1	.	TRBJ2-2	TGTGCCAGCAGTTTACTACAGGGGTCCACCGGGGAGCTGTTTTTT	CASSLLQGSTGELFF
TRBV7-9	TRBD1	many	TRBJ2-2	TGTGCCAGCAGCCCCGTAGCGACAGGGACCACCGGGGAGCTGTTTTTT	CASSPVATGTTGELFF
TRBV28	.	few	TRBJ2-3	TGTGCCAGCAGTTTTGGACTCGACGACAACACAGATACGCAGTATTTT	CASSFGLDDNTDTQYF
TRBV7-9	.	.	TRBJ1-2	TGTGCCACCCCCGTGGCGGGTGCCCGGTATGGCTACACCTTC	CATPVAGARYGYTF
TRBV12-5	.	.	TRBJ2-3	TGTGCTAGTGGTTTGGGCACAGGTTTGACAGATACGCAGTATTTT	CASGLGTGLTDTQYF
TRBV4-2	.	.	TRBJ1-1	TGTGCCAGCAGCCAAGTCCAGGGTTTCACTGAAGCTTTCTTT	CASSQVQGFTEAFF
TRBV27	.	.	TRBJ1-1	TGTGCCAGCAGTCCCTTTGGAGATGGGGTGAACACTGAAGCTTTCTTT	CASSPFGDGVNTEAFF
TRBV7-8	.	.	TRBJ2-3	TGTGCCAGCAGCTTCGACCGAGGCTCTAGCACAGATACGCAGTATTTT	CASSFDRGSSTDTQYF
TRBV4-1	.	few	TRBJ1-3	TGCGCCAGCAGCCAAGCCGGACAGCTGGGAAACACCATATATTTT	CASSQAGQLGNTIYF
TRBV7-8	TRBD2	many	TRBJ2-5	TGTGCCAGCAGCTTAGGTCTAGCGGGAGTCTCAGAGACCCAGTACTTC	CASSLGLAGVSETQYF
TRBV20-1	.	many	TRBJ2-7	TGCAGTGCCGACAGGGGAGGGGCCTACGAGCAGTACTTC	CSADRGGAYEQYF
TRBV12-3/TRBV12-4	.	few	TRBJ2-1	TGTGCCAGCAGTTTTTTGCTAGCGACGTACAATGAGCAGTTCTTC	CASSFLLATYNEQFF
TRBV7-9	.	many	TRBJ2-7	TGTGCCAGCAGCCCCCAGGGACGGGAGCAGTACTTC	CASSPQGREQYF